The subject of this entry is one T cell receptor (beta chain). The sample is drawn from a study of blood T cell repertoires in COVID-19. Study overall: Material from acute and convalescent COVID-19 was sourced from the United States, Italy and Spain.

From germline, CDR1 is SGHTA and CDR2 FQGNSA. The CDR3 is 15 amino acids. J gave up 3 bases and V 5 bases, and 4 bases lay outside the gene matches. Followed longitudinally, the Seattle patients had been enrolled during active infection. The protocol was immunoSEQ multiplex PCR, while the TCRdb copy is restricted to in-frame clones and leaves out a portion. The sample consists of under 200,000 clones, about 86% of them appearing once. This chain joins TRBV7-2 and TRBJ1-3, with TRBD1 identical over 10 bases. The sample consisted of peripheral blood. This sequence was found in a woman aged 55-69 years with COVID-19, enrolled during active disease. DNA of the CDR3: TGTGCCAGCAGCCGGGACAGGGGAGGTGGAAACACCATATATTTT. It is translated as CASSRDRGGGNTIYF.